Below, 3 T cell receptor beta chains from the same sample are listed, as sequenced in a study of blood T cell repertoires in COVID-19. Assay: immunoSEQ multiplex PCR; the TCRdb copy retains only in-frame clones and omits some. The repertoire holds 200,000 to 250,000 clones, with roughly 90% as singletons. The sequenced sample consisted of peripheral blood. These receptors originate from a man aged 60 to 75 with COVID-19, enrolled during active disease.

The rearrangement joins TRBV23-1 to TRBJ1-4; 11 bases line up with TRBD1. Being an ORF, TRBV23-1 has a function that is uncertain. This CDR3 is 17 amino acids long. J gave up 8 bases and V 3 bases, and 11 bases lay outside the gene matches. The CDR3 nucleotides are TGCGCCAGCAGTCACCGGGACAGGGGGGGTCTTCGGGAAAAACTGTTTTTT. It yields the protein CASSHRDRGGLREKLFF.

This chain joins TRBV27 and TRBJ2-1; tentatively, D is TRBD1 (6 bases). V lost 8 bases and J 6 bases, leaving 11 bases between the germline ends. The germline V gene encodes CDR1 MNHEY and CDR2 SMNVEV (reference sequence). This CDR3 contains 12 residues. The CDR3 bases are TGTGCCAGCCAAGGACAGTTCAATGAGCAGTTCTTC. This gives the protein CASQGQFNEQFF.

The chain recombines TRBV4-1 with TRBJ1-1; 8 bases match TRBD1. CDR3 size: 16 residues. With 2 bases clipped from V and 0 bases from J, the junction kept 5 bases outside the gene matches. Germline V lookup: CDR1 MGHRA, CDR2 YSYEKL. The CDR3 region has the DNA TGCGCCAGCAGCCAACCTTCGACAGGGGTGAACACTGAAGCTTTCTTT. Its translation is CASSQPSTGVNTEAFF.